One sample yielded the 27 T cell receptor beta chains listed below, sequenced in a study of T cell changes during pregnancy in multiple sclerosis. Profiling relied on immunoSEQ multiplex PCR, and the TCRdb table lists in-frame clones only, not all of them. The sample lists around 100,000 clones; approximately 90% were seen once. Sample: peripheral blood, taken in the third trimester of pregnancy. These receptors all stem from a female donor with multiple sclerosis, enrolled in a pregnancy study.

The chain combines TRBV7-2 with TRBJ2-4; 8 bases map to TRBD1. The ends lost 5 bases at V and 7 bases at J; junction bases unmatched: 7. Germline CDR1 SGHTA, CDR2 FQGNSA. The length of the CDR3 is 14 residues. The CDR3 is CASSIRQGLNIQYF. The CDR3 DNA sequence: TGTGCCAGCAGCATCAGACAGGGGTTGAACATTCAGTACTTC.

The chain employs TRBV7-9 and TRBJ2-1; 12 bases match TRBD2. The CDR3 has 16 residues. CDR1 and CDR2 (germline): SEHNR, FQNEAQ (reference sequence). Unmatched junction bases numbered 10, after V lost 5 bases and J lost 8 bases. This CDR3 reads CASSLLAGGPGDEQFF. The CDR3 nucleotides are TGTGCCAGCAGCCTTCTAGCGGGGGGGCCGGGAGATGAGCAGTTCTTC.

The chain carries TRBV5-1 and TRBJ2-5; 10 positions agree with TRBD1. This CDR3 has 20 residues. Germline V gives CDR1 SGHRS, CDR2 YFSETQ. The trim removed 7 bases at V and 5 bases at J, leaving 26 bases unmatched. The CDR3, as DNA: TGCGCCAGCTCCCCCGGTGCCCGACAGGGGGCTGAGTCTAGACGGGAGACCCAGTACTTC. This translates into CASSPGARQGAESRRETQYF.

CDR3 amino acids: CASSLAGPLETQYF. The CDR3 DNA reads TGTGCCAGCAGCTTAGCGGGGCCCCTCGAGACCCAGTACTTC. The chain combines TRBV7-3 with TRBJ2-5, with D perhaps TRBD2 (6 bases). Per germline, CDR1 SGHTA and CDR2 FQGTGA. CDR3 length equals 14 residues. The V end lost 2 bases, the J end lost 5 bases, and 12 bases lay between the germline ends.

The rearrangement uses TRBV30 and TRBJ1-6, with D unclear. CDR3 length: 12 amino acids. V lost 1 base and J 7 bases, leaving 5 bases between the germline ends. Germline-derived CDR1 and CDR2 are GTSNPN and SVGIG (reference sequence). The CDR3: CAWSGGNSPLHF. The CDR3 DNA reads TGTGCCTGGAGTGGAGGGAATTCACCCCTCCACTTT.

The chain joins TRBV6-6 to TRBJ1-4; D is possibly TRBD1 (5 bases). Trimming took off 0 bases at V and 5 bases at J, with 10 bases between the two ends. CDR3 length equals 15 residues. Germline V gene lookup returns CDR1 MNHNY and CDR2 SVGAGI (reference sequence). The CDR3 is CASSYSTGFNEKLFF. CDR3 coding DNA: TGTGCCAGCAGTTACTCAACAGGTTTCAATGAAAAACTGTTTTTT.

The chain couples TRBV19 to TRBJ1-5; weak D call: TRBD1 (5 bases). The CDR3 totals 17 residues. The germline V and J ends were trimmed by 3 bases and 0 bases, with 15 bases remaining between them. Germline CDR1 LNHDA, CDR2 SQIVND (reference sequence). The CDR3 DNA sequence: TGTGCCAGTAGTATGGAAGGGGCTCAATATAGCAATCAGCCCCAGCATTTT. Its protein is CASSMEGAQYSNQPQHF.

The chain employs TRBV6-4 and TRBJ2-1, with TRBD2 matching over 9 bases. The germline V gene has CDR1 MRHNA and CDR2 SNTAGT. V shed 2 bases, J shed 6 bases, and the junction held 5 bases outside the gene matches. The CDR3 has 15 amino acids. The CDR3 loop is CASSDAGGPSNEQFF. The DNA of the CDR3 is TGTGCCAGCAGTGACGCGGGAGGGCCCAGCAATGAGCAGTTCTTC.

This clone appeared a few times. The chain couples TRBV19 to TRBJ1-1; 9 bases are a match to TRBD1. The ends lost 6 bases at V and 7 bases at J; junction bases unmatched: 15. Germline-derived CDR1 and CDR2 are LNHDA and SQIVND (reference sequence). The CDR3 sequence is 16 residues long. CDR3 in amino acids: CASSPRAQDRGDEAFF. In DNA form, the CDR3 reads TGTGCCAGTAGCCCCCGGGCTCAAGACAGGGGGGATGAAGCTTTCTTT.

This chain uses TRBV27 with TRBJ2-3; TRBD2 aligns across 7 bases. CDR3 length: 15 amino acids. CDR1 and CDR2 from the germline V gene are MNHEY and SMNVEV (reference sequence). J gave up 1 base and V 8 bases, and 9 bases lay outside the gene matches. CDR3: CASGGTIYRTDTQYF. CDR3 in DNA: TGTGCCAGCGGGGGGACTATTTATCGCACAGATACGCAGTATTTT.

This chain links TRBV5-1 with TRBJ2-3; D unresolved. Trimming cost V 0 bases and J 2 bases, with 4 bases left between them. The germline gives CDR1 SGHRS, CDR2 YFSETQ. The CDR3 spans 13 residues. The DNA of the CDR3 is TGCGCCAGCAGCTTGGCTTTCACAGATACGCAGTATTTT. Protein sequence: CASSLAFTDTQYF.

The J gene is TRBJ2-3, the V gene TRBV5-1, with D possibly being TRBD2 (5 bases). The CDR3 runs 16 residues. Germline V gene data show CDR1 as SGHRS and CDR2 as YFSETQ. V was pared by 0 bases and J by 2 bases, with 13 bases between. The DNA for the CDR3 is TGCGCCAGCAGCTTGGTCGGCGGAGCGGACACAGATACGCAGTATTTT. It specifies CASSLVGGADTDTQYF.

V and J are TRBV19 and TRBJ2-2; D possibly corresponds to TRBD2 (5 bases). The CDR3 loop spans 12 amino acids. Trimming took off 6 bases at V and 9 bases at J, with 11 bases between the two ends. The germline V gene has CDR1 LNHDA and CDR2 SQIVND (reference sequence). DNA of the CDR3: TGTGCCAGTAGGGGAGAGTGGCGGGAGCTGTTTTTT. It encodes CASRGEWRELFF.

This chain connects TRBV27 to TRBJ1-1; D might be TRBD1 (6 bases). The CDR3 has 14 residues. Germline V gene data show CDR1 as MNHEY and CDR2 as SMNVEV (reference sequence). Trimming shortened V by 5 bases and J by 6 bases, and 16 bases separated the two germline ends. The CDR3 protein is CASSRNRDGAEAFF. In nucleotides, the CDR3 is TGTGCCAGCAGTCGAAACAGGGATGGAGCTGAAGCTTTCTTT.

V is TRBV9 and J is TRBJ1-3, with 10 bases lining up with TRBD1. V lost 3 bases and J lost 4; bases outside the gene matches: 4. The CDR3 is 15 amino acids. The germline CDR1 and CDR2 sequences are SGDLS and YYNGEE. The CDR3 loop is CASSAGQGLGNTIYF. The CDR3 nucleotides are TGTGCCAGCAGCGCGGGACAGGGGTTGGGAAACACCATATATTTT. The full variable domain, completed using reference TRBV9 and TRBJ1-3, is DSGVTQTPKHLITATGQRVTLRCSPRSGDLSVYWYQQSLDQGLQFLIQYYNGEERAKGNILERFSAQQFPDLHSELNLSSLELGDSALYFCASSAGQGLGNTIYFGEGSWLTVV.

The CDR3 here is CASSLGQVNTEAFF. The CDR3 DNA sequence: TGCGCCAGCAGCTTAGGCCAGGTGAACACTGAAGCTTTCTTT. V is TRBV5-1 and J is TRBJ1-1; no definite D call. This CDR3 region has 14 residues. Trimming took 2 bases from V and 0 from J, leaving 8 bases between them. CDR1 is SGHRS, CDR2 YFSETQ, per germline.

The CDR3 sequence: CASSHRGSTEAFF. DNA for the CDR3: TGTGCCAGCTCACATAGGGGGAGCACTGAAGCTTTCTTT. V usage is TRBV25-1 and J usage is TRBJ1-1; a weak D match, TRBD1 (6 bases). Germline lookup yields CDR1 MGHDK and CDR2 SYGVNS. The CDR3 spans 13 residues. The V and J ends lost 8 bases and 4 bases respectively, with 14 bases between them.

V usage is TRBV28 and J usage is TRBJ2-7, with TRBD2 matching over 8 bases. V trimming: 3 bases; J trimming: 0 bases; junction bases outside the gene matches: 4. Germline CDR1 and CDR2: MDHEN and SYDVKM. This CDR3 region has 15 residues. The CDR3 region is CASSFTSGSSYEQYF. CDR3 DNA: TGTGCCAGCAGTTTCACGAGCGGGAGCTCCTACGAGCAGTACTTC.

V gene TRBV11-2 combines with J gene TRBJ2-5; 16 bases agree with TRBD2. After removal of 4 bases from V and 5 bases from J, the junction contained 7 bases not matched to a gene. The CDR3 has 17 residues. Germline V CDR1 and CDR2: SGHAT, FQNNGV. The CDR3 spells CASSSGTSGRDGETQYF. Here the CDR3 DNA reads TGTGCCAGCAGCTCCGGGACTAGCGGGAGGGACGGGGAGACCCAGTACTTC. Combining the CDR3 with reference TRBV11-2 and TRBJ2-5 gives the whole variable domain EAGVAQSPRYKIIEKRQSVAFWCNPISGHATLYWYQQILGQGPKLLIQFQNNGVVDDSQLPKDRFSAERLKGVDSTLKIQPAKLEDSAVYLCASSSGTSGRDGETQYFGPGTRLLVL.

The rearrangement uses TRBV15 and TRBJ2-7; tentative D call: TRBD1 (7 bases). CDR3 length equals 15 residues. The V end lost 5 bases, the J end lost 5 bases, and 19 bases lay between the germline ends. Looked up from germline, CDR1 is LNHNV and CDR2 is YYDKDF (reference sequence). The CDR3 bases are TGTGCCACCAGCGGGGGGACAGTTAAGGCCGACGAGCAGTACTTC. Its translation: CATSGGTVKADEQYF. The whole variable domain, remainder taken from reference TRBV15 and TRBJ2-7, is DAMVIQNPRYQVTQFGKPVTLSCSQTLNHNVMYWYQQKSSQAPKLLFHYYDKDFNNEADTPDNFQSRRPNTSFCFLDIRSPGLGDTAMYLCATSGGTVKADEQYFGPGTRLTVT.

The chain has TRBV9 and TRBJ2-7; 9 bases align to TRBD1. CDR1 and CDR2 from the germline V gene are SGDLS and YYNGEE. This CDR3 comprises 15 residues. V shed 4 bases and J 2 bases; nucleotides not matched to a gene: 7. CDR3: CASSNNRGPPYEQYF. The CDR3 DNA sequence: TGTGCCAGCAGCAACAACAGGGGGCCTCCCTACGAGCAGTACTTC.

The sample holds one count of this clone. The gene calls are TRBV5-4 and TRBJ2-3; TRBD1 matches at 8 bases. This CDR3 contains 14 residues. Trimming removed 0 bases from V and 4 bases from J; junction bases left unmatched: 1. Germline V CDR1 and CDR2: SGHNT, YYREEE (reference sequence). The CDR3 sequence is CASSLETGADTQYF. Written as DNA, the CDR3 is TGTGCCAGCAGCTTGGAGACAGGGGCAGATACGCAGTATTTT.

The chain has TRBV9 and TRBJ2-3, with 9 bases identical to TRBD1. J gave up 5 bases and V 4 bases, and 8 bases lay outside the gene matches. Germline V gene lookup returns CDR1 SGDLS and CDR2 YYNGEE. CDR3 length: 15 residues. CDR3 in amino acids: CASSRRTGAEDTQYF. DNA of the CDR3: TGTGCCAGCAGCCGTCGGACAGGGGCAGAAGATACGCAGTATTTT.

The chain links TRBV7-9 to TRBJ2-2, with TRBD2 matching over 9 bases. Germline values: CDR1 SEHNR, CDR2 FQNEAQ (reference sequence). The CDR3 covers 16 residues. J lost 1 base, V lost 4 bases, and 4 bases had no gene match. CDR3 region: CASSSSSGENTGELFF. The CDR3 DNA reads TGTGCCAGCAGCTCTTCTAGCGGGGAGAACACCGGGGAGCTGTTTTTT.

The rearrangement uses TRBV6-5 and TRBJ1-1; D gene unclear. V was shortened by 5 bases and J by 4 bases, with 11 bases between the two germline ends. CDR1 MNHEY and CDR2 SVGAGI come from the germline V gene. CDR3 length: 13 residues. The CDR3 protein is CASSEVAGTEAFF. The CDR3 DNA reads TGTGCCAGCAGTGAGGTCGCGGGCACTGAAGCTTTCTTT.

This chain links TRBV13 with TRBJ2-3, with D uncertain. Germline-derived CDR1 and CDR2 are PRHDT and FYEKMQ (reference sequence). CDR3 length: 14 residues. With 4 bases removed from V and 0 bases from J, the gap between germline ends came to 8 bases. CDR3 bases: TGTGCCAGCAGCTCCCTAGACAGCACAGATACGCAGTATTTT. Translated, it gives CASSSLDSTDTQYF.

This sequence joins TRBV18 and TRBJ2-4; D perhaps matches TRBD1 (6 bases). The CDR3 loop spans 12 amino acids. Between the trimmed V and J ends, which lost 4 bases and 10 bases, there was a span of 11 bases. Germline assignment: CDR1 KGHSH and CDR2 LQKENI. The DNA for the CDR3 is TGTGCCAGCTCACTCAGGGACACGATTCAGTACTTC. It codes for CASSLRDTIQYF. Full variable domain (rest looked up from reference TRBV18 and TRBJ2-4): NAGVMQNPRHLVRRRGQEARLRCSPMKGHSHVYWYRQLPEEGLKFMVYLQKENIIDESGMPKERFSAEFPKEGPSILRIQQVVRGDSAAYFCASSLRDTIQYFGAGTRLSVL.